This T cell receptor beta chain was obtained from a study of T cell responses to AZD1222 COVID-19 vaccine. General study findings and limits: All repertoire sampling was performed exclusively after the peak T cell response. Of spike-specific TCRs, nearly half reportedly target regions left unmutated in variants. A mostly white British donor set with more females was recruited, and clonal diversity was possibly underestimated. Spike-specific TCR breadth rose after two AZD1222 doses, and depth rose as well.

Assay: immunoSEQ multiplex PCR; the TCRdb copy retains only in-frame clones and omits some. The sample contains 120,000 or so clones, 85% to 90% of which appear only once. CDR3 length: 17 residues. V was clipped by 0 bases and J by 6 bases, with 20 bases between them. Germline V lookup: CDR1 MNHEY, CDR2 SVGEGT. This clone was counted a single time. Its antigen is still unknown. V and J are TRBV6-2 or TRBV6-3 and TRBJ1-2, with D unclear. The sequences come from peripheral blood, collected on day 0 of AZD1222 vaccination. The sequence was obtained from an adult in good health. CDR3 sequence reads: CASSYSPAGDRFDGYTF. CDR3 bases: TGTGCCAGCAGTTACTCCCCGGCGGGCGATAGGTTTGATGGCTACACCTTC.